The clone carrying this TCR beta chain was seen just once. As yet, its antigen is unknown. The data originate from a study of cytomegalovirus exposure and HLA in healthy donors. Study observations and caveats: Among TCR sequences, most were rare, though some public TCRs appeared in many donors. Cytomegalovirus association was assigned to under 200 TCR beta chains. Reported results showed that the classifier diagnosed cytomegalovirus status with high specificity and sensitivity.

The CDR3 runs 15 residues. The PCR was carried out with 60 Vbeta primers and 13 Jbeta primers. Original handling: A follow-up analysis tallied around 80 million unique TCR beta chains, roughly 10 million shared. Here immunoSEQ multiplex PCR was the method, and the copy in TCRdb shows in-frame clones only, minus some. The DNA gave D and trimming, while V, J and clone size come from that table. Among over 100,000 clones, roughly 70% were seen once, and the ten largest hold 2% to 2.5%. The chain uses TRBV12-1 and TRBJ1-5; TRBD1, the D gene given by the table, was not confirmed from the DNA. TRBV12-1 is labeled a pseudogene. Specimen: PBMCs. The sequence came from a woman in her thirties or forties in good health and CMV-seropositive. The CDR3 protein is CASSSRTGPNQPQHF. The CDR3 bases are TGTGCCAGCAGCTCCCGGACAGGCCCGAATCAGCCCCAGCATTTT.